One and the same sample provided the 14 T cell receptor beta chains below, sequenced in a study of OX40 agonist ivuxolimab in advanced cancers. The library was prepared using the immunoSEQ multiplex PCR assay. Held by TCRdb, this immuneACCESS table contains in-frame sequences only and omits some clones. Under half of the omission traces to an unresolved V gene where checked; the cause of the rest is unknown. Here the sample has tens of thousands of clones; over 65% occur a single time. The ten largest make up more than 1.5% of the sample. The input for sequencing was CD4+ or CD8+ T cells sorted from blood, taken in a trial of the OX40 agonist ivuxolimab. The receptor source for this set is an adult with an advanced solid tumor such as melanoma, head and neck, liver or kidney cancer.

The chain couples TRBV4-3 to TRBJ2-1; 9 bases align to TRBD1. The CDR3 is 15 amino acids. Germline trimming cut 3 bases from V and 7 bases from J; bases unmatched to any gene: 7. In germline, CDR1 is LGHNA, CDR2 YSLEER. CDR3 coding DNA: TGCGCCAGCAGCCATGCCGGGACAGGGTTTAATGAGCAGTTCTTC. Protein sequence: CASSHAGTGFNEQFF.

The chain has TRBV4-3 and TRBJ2-5, with unresolved D. The CDR3 has 13 amino acids. CDR1 and CDR2 (germline): LGHNA, YSLEER. Trimming pared 0 bases from V and 6 bases from J, leaving 8 bases between. CDR3 amino acids: CASSQDHDKTQYF. The CDR3 bases are TGCGCCAGCAGCCAAGATCACGACAAGACCCAGTACTTC.

The J gene is TRBJ1-2, the V gene TRBV6-6; maybe TRBD1 (5 bases). V was clipped by 0 bases and J by 6 bases, with 11 bases between them. CDR1 and CDR2 (germline): MNHNY, SVGAGI (reference sequence). This CDR3 is built from 14 residues. The CDR3 spells CASSYSGQGDGYTF. CDR3 bases: TGTGCCAGCAGTTACTCGGGCCAGGGAGATGGCTACACCTTC.

The V gene is TRBV6-6, the J gene TRBJ1-2, with 9 bases matching TRBD1. CDR3 length: 14 amino acids. V lost 8 bases and J lost 8; bases outside the gene matches: 12. Germline CDR1 and CDR2: MNHNY and SVGAGI (reference sequence). CDR3 protein: CASRRTGVPLGYTF. CDR3 bases: TGTGCCAGCCGCCGGACAGGGGTCCCTTTAGGCTACACCTTC.

The chain recombines TRBV19 with TRBJ2-7; 8 nucleotides align to TRBD2. This CDR3 spans 15 amino acids. The V segment lost 4 bases and the J segment 0 bases; nucleotides outside the gene matches: 5. CDR1 and CDR2 (germline): LNHDA, SQIVND (reference sequence). The CDR3, as DNA: TGTGCCAGTAGTAGGGGGGGACTAGACTCCTACGAGCAGTACTTC. As protein: CASSRGGLDSYEQYF.

This clone is categorized as large (0.1 to 1%). The chain combines TRBV5-8 with TRBJ2-7, with a weak D call TRBD1 (6 bases). The germline V and J ends were trimmed by 0 bases and 5 bases, with 12 bases remaining between them. CDR3 size: 14 residues. CDR1 SGHTS and CDR2 YDEGEE come from the germline V gene. The CDR3 loop reads CASSLEQGRDEQYF. Written as DNA, the CDR3 is TGTGCCAGCAGCTTGGAACAGGGAAGAGACGAGCAGTACTTC.

V is TRBV21-1 and J is TRBJ2-3; the table's D call TRBD2 went unverified against the DNA. TRBV21-1 is tagged as a pseudogene. CDR3 length: 16 residues. This CDR3 is CASRSHIAVMQDTQYF. The DNA for the CDR3 is TGTGCCAGCAGATCGCATATAGCAGTCATGCAAGATACGCAGTATTTT.

DNA of the CDR3: TGTGCCAGTAGTATCTTCCGGGATCAGCCCCAGCATTTT. The encoded protein is CASSIFRDQPQHF. This chain connects TRBV19 to TRBJ1-5; D gene uncertain. With 3 bases removed from V and 5 bases from J, the gap between germline ends came to 8 bases. There are 13 residues in the CDR3. Germline CDR1 is LNHDA and CDR2 is SQIVND (reference sequence).

The rearrangement uses TRBV9 and TRBJ2-2; a weak D match, TRBD2 (6 bases). The ends were cut back, 0 bases at V and 5 bases at J, with 11 bases in the middle. Germline V gene lookup returns CDR1 SGDLS and CDR2 YYNGEE. The CDR3 length is 15 residues. CDR3 sequence reads: CASSVGGGATGELFF. In DNA form, the CDR3 reads TGTGCCAGCAGCGTAGGTGGAGGGGCGACCGGGGAGCTGTTTTTT.

This clone was seen only once. The chain carries TRBV5-4 and TRBJ1-2, with TRBD1 identical over 7 bases. CDR1 and CDR2 from the germline V gene are SGHNT and YYREEE (reference sequence). Trimming cost V 2 bases and J 6 bases; bases outside gene matches: 7. The CDR3 runs 14 residues. The CDR3 DNA is TGTGCCAGCAGCTTTGGGACAGCCCCTGATGGCTACACCTTC. Amino acids: CASSFGTAPDGYTF.

This clone occurred a few times. V is TRBV7-7 and J is TRBJ2-1; D gene ambiguous. Germline-derived CDR1 and CDR2 are SSHAT and FNYEAQ (reference sequence). Trimming stripped 5 bases from V and 5 bases from J, with 16 bases between. The CDR3 covers 15 residues. For the CDR3, the DNA is TGTGCCAGCAGCAAAGATCGGGTCTCTAACAATGAGCAGTTCTTC. Translated, it gives CASSKDRVSNNEQFF.

The gene calls are TRBV6-6 and TRBJ1-4, with D unclear. The length of the CDR3 is 15 residues. Looked up from germline, CDR1 is MNHNY and CDR2 is SVGAGI (reference sequence). Trimming took 0 bases from V and 5 from J, leaving 10 bases between them. The CDR3 DNA is TGTGCCAGCAGTTACTCGGGCAGCTTAAATGAAAAACTGTTTTTT. It encodes CASSYSGSLNEKLFF.

The CDR3 DNA follows: TGTGCCAGCAGCTTGGTAGACGGCACCTACTACGAGCAGTACTTC. Translating it yields CASSLVDGTYYEQYF. V is TRBV5-5 and J is TRBJ2-7, with D unclear. CDR1 SGHKS and CDR2 YYEKEE come from the germline V gene (reference sequence). V lost 0 bases and J 3 bases, leaving 13 bases between the germline ends. This CDR3 contains 15 residues. The variable domain in full, with the rest retrieved from reference TRBV5-5 and TRBJ2-7, is DAGVTQSPTHLIKTRGQQVTLRCSPISGHKSVSWYQQVLGQGPQFIFQYYEKEERGRGNFPDRFSARQFPNYSSELNVNALLLGDSALYLCASSLVDGTYYEQYFGPGTRLTVT.

The chain has TRBV10-2 and TRBJ2-5; TRBD2 is a possible D gene (5 bases). The CDR3 length is 16 residues. Trimming stripped 4 bases from V and 1 base from J, with 16 bases between. The germline V gene encodes CDR1 WSHSY and CDR2 SAAADI. The CDR3 sequence: CASSVGLLNSQETQYF. CDR3 nucleotides: TGCGCCAGCAGTGTCGGACTTCTAAACTCCCAAGAGACCCAGTACTTC.